Listed below are T cell receptor beta chains from one sample, sequenced in a study of cytomegalovirus exposure and HLA in healthy donors. Profiling relied on immunoSEQ multiplex PCR, and the TCRdb table lists in-frame clones only, not all of them. The table has about 190,000 clones, more than 65% seen once. Source material: PBMCs. The receptors here all came from a woman aged 25 to 39 in good health and CMV-seropositive. Both conserved end residues are trimmed from each CDR3. The D gene is left open where the match is weak.

v_gene,d_gene,j_gene,CDR3aa
TRBV6-5,NA,TRBJ2-5,ASGYSRPSEETQY
TRBV28,NA,TRBJ2-5,ASSPGPLIQTQY
TRBV5-4,NA,TRBJ2-4,ASSFGKRSAKNIQY
TRBV9,TRBD2,TRBJ2-3,ASSVRLSGGLTDTQY
TRBV27,NA,TRBJ1-3,ASSLSFGGSGNTIY
TRBV20-1,NA,TRBJ2-7,SARGLYEQY
TRBV2,TRBD1,TRBJ1-1,ASRPDRGNTEAF
TRBV2,NA,TRBJ2-5,ASSEAPRGTQY
TRBV10-3,NA,TRBJ2-5,AISTQQGTQGTQY
TRBV29-1,NA,TRBJ1-1,SVSGTEAF
TRBV4-2,TRBD2,TRBJ2-2,ASSQDPSGQRPGELF
TRBV5-1,NA,TRBJ2-7,ASSLGVGSRVSDEQY
TRBV19,TRBD1,TRBJ2-7,ASSIDVTDRVEQY
TRBV10-1,NA,TRBJ1-4,ASSETRVGEKLF
TRBV18,TRBD1,TRBJ2-5,ASSLEGQGGETQY
TRBV5-1,TRBD1,TRBJ2-5,ASSSGQGMETQY
TRBV4-3,NA,TRBJ1-1,ASSQDIAGVRAF
TRBV6-6,TRBD2,TRBJ2-2,ASSYSGGNGELF
TRBV7-9,NA,TRBJ2-7,ASSPSGALGEQY
TRBV7-8,NA,TRBJ1-1,ASSLAVGGPEAF
TRBV18,NA,TRBJ2-1,ANSPTSRLYHEQF
TRBV2,TRBD2,TRBJ2-1,ASRRGDGGYNEQF
TRBV10-1,TRBD2,TRBJ2-1,ASSDFGGRANEQF
TRBV2,TRBD1,TRBJ1-2,ASSEVGQPNGYT
TRBV5-1,NA,TRBJ2-7,ASSSSGEQY
TRBV2,TRBD2,TRBJ2-1,ASRTSLTYNEQF
TRBV5-6,NA,TRBJ1-2,ASSTMGGGDGYT